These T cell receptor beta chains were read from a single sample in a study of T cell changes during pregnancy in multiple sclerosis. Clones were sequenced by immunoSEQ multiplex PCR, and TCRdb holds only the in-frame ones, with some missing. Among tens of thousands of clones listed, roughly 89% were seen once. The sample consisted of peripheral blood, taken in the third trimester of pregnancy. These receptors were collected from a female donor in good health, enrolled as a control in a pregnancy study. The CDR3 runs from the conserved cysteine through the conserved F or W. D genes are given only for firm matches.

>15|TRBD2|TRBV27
CASSLSSSGRNEQYF
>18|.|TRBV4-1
CASSQEGGRQAGGYEQYF
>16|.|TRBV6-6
CAITRDILKGNTEAFF
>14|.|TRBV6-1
CASSVGGYYYEQYF
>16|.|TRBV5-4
CASSLGSTDRTYGYTF
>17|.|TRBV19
CASSIETGLSSYNEQFF
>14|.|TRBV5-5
CASSLFQINSPLHF
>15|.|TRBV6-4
CASSQQGGSNYGYTF
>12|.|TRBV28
CATTTGGGEQFF
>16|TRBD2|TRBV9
CASSARAGGPTDTQYF
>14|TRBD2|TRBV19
CASSTSSGEETQYF
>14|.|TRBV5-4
CASSFREGAYEQYF
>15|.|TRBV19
CASNVQGLSNQPQHF
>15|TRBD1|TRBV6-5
CASSLTGTGERGYTF
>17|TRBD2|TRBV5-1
CASSLSPGLAVTGELFF
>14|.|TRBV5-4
CASSLTGINSPLHF
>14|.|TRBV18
CASSPPSGNTEAFF
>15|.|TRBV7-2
CASSPRGGGDYGYTF
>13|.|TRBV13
CASSQAGNTEAFF
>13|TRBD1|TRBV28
CASRTGSNYGYTF
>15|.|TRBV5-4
CASSLLGGAYNEQFF
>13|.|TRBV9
CASSPGHNTEAFF
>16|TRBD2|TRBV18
CASSSPLAADYNEQFF
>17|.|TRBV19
CASSIDRGVPSNQPQHF
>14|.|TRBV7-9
CASSLGQVTGELFF
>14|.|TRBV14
CASSLSGGTSPLHF
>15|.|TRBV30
CAWSVLGGPNTEAFF
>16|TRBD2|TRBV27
CASSFASGGVQETQYF
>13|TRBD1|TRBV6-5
CASCGTGHYGYTF
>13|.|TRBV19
CASSTQGSYEQYF
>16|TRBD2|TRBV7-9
CASSRRTSGGPETQYF
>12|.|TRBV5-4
CASSRPGSEQYF
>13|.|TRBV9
CASSLEGYNEQFF
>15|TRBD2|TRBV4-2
CATDVAGGARNEQFF
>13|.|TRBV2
CASSVQGNQPQHF
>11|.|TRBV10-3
CAITEGTEAFF
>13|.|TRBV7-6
CASSPSGLYEQYF
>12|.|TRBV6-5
CASRGTGNTIYF
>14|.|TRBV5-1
CASSLDSSGDTQYF
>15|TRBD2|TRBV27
CASASGAGGYNEQFF
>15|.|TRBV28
CASSLTGDGANVLTF
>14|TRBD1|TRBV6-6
CASTTTGEIGEQYF
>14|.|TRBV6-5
CASTRKQGGETQYF
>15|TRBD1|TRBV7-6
CASSLFAGGSDTQYF
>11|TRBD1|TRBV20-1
CSVGQGTTQYF
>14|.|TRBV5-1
CASSGQLVPYEQYF
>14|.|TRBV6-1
CASSATGLGTEAFF
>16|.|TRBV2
CASSEEVGTSNQPQHF
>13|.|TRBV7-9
CASTEGFAYEQYF
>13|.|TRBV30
CAWSGGLGQPQHF
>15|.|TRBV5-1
CASSSATASGNTIYF
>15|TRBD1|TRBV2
CASSEAGQGAYGYTF
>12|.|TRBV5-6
CASSFGQETQYF
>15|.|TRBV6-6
CASSGGGGRYNEQFF
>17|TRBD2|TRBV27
CASSWSERDPNTGELFF
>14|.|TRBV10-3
CAISDLSGVETQYF
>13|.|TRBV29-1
CSAEGGDPYEQYF
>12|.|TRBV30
CAWDTSYNEQFF
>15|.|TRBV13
CASSSPGTQGTEAFF
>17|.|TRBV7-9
CASSLAIETGNNQPQHF